One and the same sample provided the 19 T cell receptor beta chains below, sequenced in a study of T cell responses to AZD1222 COVID-19 vaccine. Produced via immunoSEQ multiplex PCR; TCRdb's table is partial and in-frame only. Here the sample spans about 69,000 clones, 75% to 85% being singletons. This specimen was peripheral blood, taken 28 days after the second AZD1222 dose. Receptor source: an adult who received the AZD1222 COVID-19 vaccine.

The chain is built from TRBV19 and TRBJ1-2; D unresolved. Germline assignment: CDR1 LNHDA and CDR2 SQIVND (reference sequence). The CDR3 loop spans 15 amino acids. Trimming pared 2 bases from V and 2 bases from J, leaving 12 bases between. The CDR3 reads CASSILLGDNYGYTF. The CDR3 bases are TGTGCCAGTAGTATACTCTTGGGAGACAACTATGGCTACACCTTC.

This clone was observed at least ten times. The gene calls are TRBV7-9 and TRBJ1-2, with D perhaps matching TRBD1 (5 bases). The CDR3 consists of 14 residues. Germline CDR1 is SEHNR and CDR2 is FQNEAQ (reference sequence). Trimming stripped 1 base from V and 7 bases from J, with 13 bases between. CDR3 residues: CASSLVGEGFGYTF. Here the CDR3 DNA reads TGTGCCAGCAGCTTAGTCGGGGAGGGGTTTGGCTACACCTTC.

In nucleotides, the CDR3 is TGTGCCAGCAGCCCTCCCCCCCGGAGGGAGACCCAGTACTTC. It codes for CASSPPPRRETQYF. This chain connects TRBV7-6 to TRBJ2-5; D possibly corresponds to TRBD2 (5 bases). Germline V gene sequence: CDR1 SGHVS, CDR2 FNYEAQ. V lost 5 bases and J 5 bases, leaving 15 bases between the germline ends. This CDR3 is 14 amino acids long.

The chain joins TRBV11-3 to TRBJ2-3; 8 bases align to TRBD2. CDR1 and CDR2 from the germline V gene are SGHNT and YENEEA. The CDR3 is 16 residues long. With V trimmed by 2 bases and J by 1 base, 5 bases remained unmatched. DNA of the CDR3: TGTGCCAGCAGCTTATTTGAAGCGGGGGGCACAGATACGCAGTATTTT. It specifies CASSLFEAGGTDTQYF.

The V and J genes are TRBV29-1 and TRBJ1-1, with D perhaps matching TRBD1 (5 bases). The germline CDR1 and CDR2 sequences are SQVTM and ANQGSEA. CDR3 length: 13 residues. Trimming pared 5 bases from V and 6 bases from J, leaving 16 bases between. The CDR3 loop reads CSVFPAPRAEAFF. As DNA, the CDR3 is TGCAGCGTTTTTCCGGCCCCCAGGGCTGAAGCTTTCTTT.

This sequence joins TRBV12-5 and TRBJ2-2; the D gene is possibly TRBD1 (6 bases). CDR1 is LGHNT and CDR2 is FRNRAP in the germline V gene. There are 17 residues in the CDR3. V lost 4 bases and J 0 bases, leaving 15 bases between the germline ends. The CDR3 protein is CASGWPLGTTNTGELFF. CDR3 sequence (DNA): TGTGCTAGTGGTTGGCCCCTCGGGACAACGAACACCGGGGAGCTGTTTTTT.

Only a few counts were recorded for this clone. This chain connects TRBV4-1 to TRBJ2-5; possibly TRBD2 for D (6 bases). CDR3 length: 16 residues. V shed 1 base and J shed 0 bases, with 12 bases lying between them. CDR1 and CDR2 from the germline V gene are MGHRA and YSYEKL. The CDR3 here is CASSQVGGANQETQYF. The CDR3 DNA reads as TGCGCCAGCAGCCAAGTTGGCGGGGCCAACCAAGAGACCCAGTACTTC.

As concerns this clone: The junction shows a germline mismatch at one end, possibly a read error. CDR3 amino acids: CASRDPAADTQYF. CDR3 DNA: TGTGCAAGCAGAGACCCCGCGGCAGATACGCAGTATTTT. The chain recombines TRBV12-3 or TRBV12-4 with TRBJ2-3, with D unresolved. The CDR3 loop spans 13 amino acids.

This chain joins TRBV4-3 and TRBJ1-3; 7 bases are a match to TRBD1. The V gene's germline CDR1 is LGHNA and CDR2 YSLEER. J was trimmed by 8 bases and V by 0 bases; bases with no gene match: 7. The CDR3 extends over 15 amino acids. This chain's CDR3 is CASSQEDRLPDTIYF. Here the CDR3 DNA reads TGCGCCAGCAGCCAAGAGGACAGGCTGCCGGACACCATATATTTT.

The rearrangement joins TRBV5-1 to TRBJ2-2; D may be TRBD1 (5 bases). Trimming cost V 0 bases and J 4 bases, with 7 bases left between them. The length of the CDR3 is 14 residues. CDR1 is SGHRS, CDR2 YFSETQ, per germline. This CDR3 reads CASSLADTTGELFF. For the CDR3, the DNA is TGCGCCAGCAGCTTGGCGGACACCACCGGGGAGCTGTTTTTT.

The chain joins TRBV9 to TRBJ2-7; 14 nucleotides line up with TRBD2. Germline V gives CDR1 SGDLS, CDR2 YYNGEE. The length of the CDR3 is 15 residues. The V segment lost 4 bases and the J segment 6 bases; nucleotides outside the gene matches: 6. CDR3 amino acids: CASSPSGLAGVEQYF. The CDR3 DNA follows: TGTGCCAGCAGCCCCTCGGGACTAGCGGGGGTCGAGCAGTACTTC.

The chain combines TRBV27 with TRBJ1-5; a weak D match, TRBD1 (5 bases). V was cut by 0 bases and J by 2 bases, with 8 bases left in between. Germline V gene sequence: CDR1 MNHEY, CDR2 SMNVEV (reference sequence). This CDR3 has 15 residues. CDR3 sequence (DNA): TGTGCCAGCAGTTTATCCCTAGGGGGCAATCAGCCCCAGCATTTT. Protein: CASSLSLGGNQPQHF.

The chain recombines TRBV5-1 with TRBJ1-1; D is uncertain. This CDR3 spans 13 amino acids. Deletions cut 5 bases from V and 1 base from J, with 9 bases between. The germline CDR1 and CDR2 sequences are SGHRS and YFSETQ. CDR3 sequence (DNA): TGCGCCAGCAGACCCCCTACGAACACTGAAGCTTTCTTT. It translates to CASRPPTNTEAFF. Full variable domain (rest looked up from reference TRBV5-1 and TRBJ1-1): KAGVTQTPRYLIKTRGQQVTLSCSPISGHRSVSWYQQTPGQGLQFLFEYFSETQRNKGNFPGRFSGRQFSNSRSEMNVSTLELGDSALYLCASRPPTNTEAFFGQGTRLTVV.

The chain recombines TRBV29-1 with TRBJ2-1, with TRBD2 matching over 9 bases. CDR3 length: 16 residues. In germline, CDR1 is SQVTM, CDR2 ANQGSEA. V shed 0 bases and J 10 bases; nucleotides not matched to a gene: 13. CDR3 protein: CSVEDLRRGGFEEQFF. As DNA, the CDR3 is TGCAGCGTTGAAGATCTCAGGCGGGGGGGCTTCGAGGAGCAGTTCTTC.

The chain joins TRBV28 to TRBJ2-5; D gene uncertain. CDR1 and CDR2 from the germline V gene are MDHEN and SYDVKM. V was cut by 5 bases and J by 7 bases, with 20 bases left in between. The CDR3 extends over 15 amino acids. The CDR3 bases are TGTGCCAGCAGTACGGTCGTTAACAGAAGGATGACCCAGTACTTC. It encodes CASSTVVNRRMTQYF.

The genes are TRBV11-3 and TRBJ1-5; D unclear. The V gene lost 3 bases and the J gene lost 0 bases, with 18 bases spanning the gap. Germline V gene data show CDR1 as SGHNT and CDR2 as YENEEA. The CDR3 has 18 amino acids. The CDR3 sequence is CASSFRGKKDRSNQPQHF. CDR3 nucleotide sequence: TGTGCCAGCAGCTTTCGGGGAAAGAAGGACCGTAGCAATCAGCCCCAGCATTTT.

This clone appeared a single time. The chain combines TRBV5-5 with TRBJ1-6; perhaps TRBD1 as D (5 bases). Trimming stripped 4 bases from V and 7 bases from J, with 15 bases between. Germline CDR1 SGHKS, CDR2 YYEKEE (reference sequence). The CDR3 sequence is 15 residues long. The CDR3: CASSRGGSGNSPLHF. The CDR3 DNA is TGTGCCAGCAGCAGGGGAGGGTCAGGCAATTCACCCCTCCACTTT.

The chain uses TRBV24-1 and TRBJ2-5; TRBD2 aligns across 9 bases. Germline values: CDR1 KGHDR, CDR2 SFDVKD. Trimming took 6 bases from V and 5 from J; bases not matched to a gene: 15. The CDR3 contains 17 residues. For the CDR3, the DNA is TGTGCCACCAGTCCGATGTGGGCTAGCGGGGTGAGGGAGACCCAGTACTTC. Protein sequence: CATSPMWASGVRETQYF.

This chain uses TRBV5-1 with TRBJ1-3; no reliable D call. V lost 0 bases to trimming and J lost 0 bases, with 13 bases between them. In germline, CDR1 is SGHRS, CDR2 YFSETQ. The CDR3 spans 17 residues. CDR3 residues: CASSLGASGLSGNTIYF. The CDR3 DNA is TGCGCCAGCAGCTTGGGGGCCAGCGGACTCTCTGGAAACACCATATATTTT.